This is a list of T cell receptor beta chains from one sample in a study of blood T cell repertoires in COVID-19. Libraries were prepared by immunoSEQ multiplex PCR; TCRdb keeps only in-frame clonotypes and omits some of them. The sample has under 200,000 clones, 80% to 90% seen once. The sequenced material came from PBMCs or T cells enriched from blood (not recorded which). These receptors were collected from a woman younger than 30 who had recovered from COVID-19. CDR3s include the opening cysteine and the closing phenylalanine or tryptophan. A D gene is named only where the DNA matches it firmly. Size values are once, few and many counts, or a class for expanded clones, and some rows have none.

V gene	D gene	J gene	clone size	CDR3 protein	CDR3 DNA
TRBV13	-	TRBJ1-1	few	CASSLLTGMRTEAFF	TGTGCCAGCAGCCTTCTTACAGGGATGCGCACTGAAGCTTTCTTT
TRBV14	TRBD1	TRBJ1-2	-	CASSQSATGLNYGYTF	TGTGCCAGCAGCCAGAGCGCGACAGGGCTTAACTATGGCTACACCTTC
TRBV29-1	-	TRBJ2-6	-	CSVATGFFGANVLTF	TGCAGCGTTGCAACGGGGTTCTTTGGGGCCAACGTCCTGACTTTC
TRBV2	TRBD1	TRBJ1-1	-	CASSSQGAGPEAFF	TGTGCCAGCAGCTCACAGGGGGCTGGCCCTGAAGCTTTCTTT
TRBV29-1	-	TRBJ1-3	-	CSVEEYRENTIYF	TGCAGCGTTGAAGAATACAGGGAAAACACCATATATTTT
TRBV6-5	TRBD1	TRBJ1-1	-	CASRTGIGDTEAFF	TGTGCCAGCAGGACAGGGATTGGTGACACTGAAGCTTTCTTT
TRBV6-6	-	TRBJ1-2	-	CASSYSTGYGYTF	TGTGCCAGCAGTTACTCGACAGGCTATGGCTACACCTTC
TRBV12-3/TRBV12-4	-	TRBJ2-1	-	CAIGRESYNEQFF	TGTGCCATCGGCCGGGAATCCTACAATGAGCAGTTCTTC
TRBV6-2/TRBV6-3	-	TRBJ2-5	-	CASSFTGGRGETQYF	TGTGCCAGCAGTTTTACGGGGGGCCGAGGCGAGACCCAGTACTTC
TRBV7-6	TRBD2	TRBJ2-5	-	CASSLNRLAEQETQYF	TGTGCCAGCAGCTTAAACAGACTAGCGGAGCAAGAGACCCAGTACTTC
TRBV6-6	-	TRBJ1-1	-	CASSYTSGPWGTEAFF	TGTGCCAGCAGTTACACCAGCGGGCCCTGGGGAACTGAAGCTTTCTTT
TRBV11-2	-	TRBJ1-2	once	CASSLAATNYGYTF	TGTGCCAGCAGCTTAGCAGCGACGAACTATGGCTACACCTTC
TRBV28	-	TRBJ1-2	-	CASDSRIQGYTF	TGTGCCAGCGACTCTAGGATTCAAGGCTACACCTTC
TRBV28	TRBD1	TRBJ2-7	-	CASSSGDRADEQYF	TGTGCCAGCAGTTCCGGTGACAGGGCTGACGAGCAGTACTTC
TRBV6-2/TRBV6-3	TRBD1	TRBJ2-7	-	CASSADGTGGKAYEQYF	TGTGCCAGCAGTGCCGACGGGACAGGGGGTAAAGCGTACGAGCAGTACTTC
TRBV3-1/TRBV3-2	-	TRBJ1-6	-	CASSQGRRGGINSPLHF	TGTGCCAGCAGCCAAGGGAGACGGGGGGGCATTAATTCACCCCTCCACTTT
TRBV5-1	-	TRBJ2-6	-	CASSKGAYSGANVLTF	TGCGCCAGCAGCAAAGGGGCCTACTCTGGGGCCAACGTCCTGACTTTC
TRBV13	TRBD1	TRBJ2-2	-	CASSNRDRVRWAGELFF	TGTGCCAGCAGCAACCGGGACAGGGTACGGTGGGCCGGGGAGCTGTTTTTT
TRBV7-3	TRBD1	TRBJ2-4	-	CASSPTGWDGDIQYF	TGTGCCAGCAGCCCGACAGGGTGGGATGGGGACATTCAGTACTTC
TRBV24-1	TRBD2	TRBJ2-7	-	CAVQRGGPLYEQYF	TGTGCCGTTCAGCGGGGGGGCCCTCTTTACGAGCAGTACTTC
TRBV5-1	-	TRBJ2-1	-	CASSLPGGAQFF	TGCGCCAGCAGCTTGCCTGGGGGGGCGCAGTTCTTC
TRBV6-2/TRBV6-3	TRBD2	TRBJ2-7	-	CASSSTIPGSLAGDTYEQYF	TGTGCCAGCAGTTCCACGATCCCGGGCAGTCTAGCGGGGGACACCTACGAGCAGTACTTC
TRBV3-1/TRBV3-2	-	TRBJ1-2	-	CASSQAGSYTF	TGTGCCAGCAGCCAAGCAGGTTCCTACACCTTC
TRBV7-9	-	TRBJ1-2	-	CASSGQGGYTF	TGTGCCAGCAGCGGGCAGGGGGGCTACACCTTC
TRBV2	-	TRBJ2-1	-	CASSDQDSTYNEQFF	TGTGCCAGCAGTGACCAGGACAGCACCTACAATGAGCAGTTCTTC
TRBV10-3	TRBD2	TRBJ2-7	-	CAISPTSVTYEQYF	TGTGCCATCAGCCCTACTAGCGTAACCTACGAGCAGTACTTC
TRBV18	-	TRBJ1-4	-	CASSRGKNEKLFF	TGTGCCAGCTCACGAGGGAAGAATGAAAAACTGTTTTTT
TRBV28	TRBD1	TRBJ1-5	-	CASTFPDRGSNQPQHF	TGTGCCAGCACGTTCCCAGACAGGGGGAGCAATCAGCCCCAGCATTTT